This T cell receptor beta chain was sequenced during a study of a mutant IDH1 vaccine in newly diagnosed glioma. Study information: Treated individuals were approximately 62% male and about 38% female, averaging about 41 years of age.

The protocol was immunoSEQ multiplex PCR, while the TCRdb copy is restricted to in-frame clones and leaves out a portion. In the table there are about 88,000 clones, roughly 82% of which are singletons. As concerns this clone: Its specificity is not known.

Time point denoted: baseline, week 1 (first vaccination visit). Sample treatment: pre-vaccination baseline after standard-of-care therapy. The donors' diagnosis was new WHO grade 3 or 4 astrocytoma that was IDH1-mutant and ATRX-lost. Study-level points and caveats: Vaccine-induced immune responses occurred in roughly 93% of patients.

Trimming removed 5 bases at V and 10 bases at J, with 20 bases between. There are 14 residues in the CDR3. The germline gives CDR1 SEHNR, CDR2 FQNEAQ (reference sequence). This TCR came from a man aged 40-49 years with glioma. Some clones in this sample may be carry-over from other donors' samples. The sample in question was PBMCs, obtained from a glioma patient treated with radiotherapy, temozolomide or both. The chain combines TRBV7-9 with TRBJ1-1, with D possibly TRBD1 on 5 matching bases. CDR3 sequence reads: CASSPEARSGTAFF. CDR3 DNA: TGTGCCAGCAGCCCTGAAGCAAGGTCAGGGACAGCTTTCTTT.